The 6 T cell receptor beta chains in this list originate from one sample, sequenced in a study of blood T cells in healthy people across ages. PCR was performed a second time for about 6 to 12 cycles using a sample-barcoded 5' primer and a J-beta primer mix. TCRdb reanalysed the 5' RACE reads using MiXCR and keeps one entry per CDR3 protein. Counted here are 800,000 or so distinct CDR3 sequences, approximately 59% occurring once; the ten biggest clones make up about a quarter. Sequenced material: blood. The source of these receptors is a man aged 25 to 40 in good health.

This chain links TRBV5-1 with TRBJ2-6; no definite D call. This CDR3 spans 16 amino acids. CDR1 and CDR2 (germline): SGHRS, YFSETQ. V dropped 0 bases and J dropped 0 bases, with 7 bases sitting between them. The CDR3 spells CASSLEGISGANVLTF. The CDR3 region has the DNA TGCGCCAGCAGCTTGGAGGGAATCTCTGGGGCCAACGTCCTGACTTTC.

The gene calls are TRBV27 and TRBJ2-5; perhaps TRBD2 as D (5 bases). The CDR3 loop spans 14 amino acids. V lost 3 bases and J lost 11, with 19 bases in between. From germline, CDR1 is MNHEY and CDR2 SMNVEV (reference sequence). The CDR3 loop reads CASSLKRSAGEQYF. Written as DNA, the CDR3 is TGTGCCAGCAGTTTGAAGCGATCGGCCGGGGAGCAGTACTTC.

CDR3 DNA: TGTGCCAGCAGCTGGACAGGGAGCGAGCAGTACTTC. Its protein is CASSWTGSEQYF. The V and J genes are TRBV7-8 and TRBJ2-7; 8 bases are a match to TRBD1. This CDR3 comprises 12 residues. The V and J ends lost 4 bases and 6 bases, in that order; junction bases with no gene match: 2. CDR1 and CDR2 (germline): SGHVS, FQNEAQ.

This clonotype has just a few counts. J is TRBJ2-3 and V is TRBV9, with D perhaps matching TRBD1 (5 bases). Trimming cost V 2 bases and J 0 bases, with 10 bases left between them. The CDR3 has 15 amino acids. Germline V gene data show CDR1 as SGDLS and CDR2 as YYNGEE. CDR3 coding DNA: TGTGCCAGCAGCGTTCCAGGGCTTAGCACAGATACGCAGTATTTT. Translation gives CASSVPGLSTDTQYF.

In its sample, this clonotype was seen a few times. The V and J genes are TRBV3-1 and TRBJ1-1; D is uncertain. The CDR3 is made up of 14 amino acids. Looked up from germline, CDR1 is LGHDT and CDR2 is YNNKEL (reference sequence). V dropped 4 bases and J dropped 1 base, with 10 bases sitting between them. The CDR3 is CASSPDGRNTEAFF. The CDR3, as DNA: TGTGCCAGCAGCCCCGACGGGAGGAACACTGAAGCTTTCTTT. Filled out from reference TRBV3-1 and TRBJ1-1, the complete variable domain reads DTAVSQTPKYLVTQMGNDKSIKCEQNLGHDTMYWYKQDSKKFLKIMFSYNNKELIINETVPNRFSPKSPDKAHLNLHINSLELGDSAVYFCASSPDGRNTEAFFGQGTRLTVV.

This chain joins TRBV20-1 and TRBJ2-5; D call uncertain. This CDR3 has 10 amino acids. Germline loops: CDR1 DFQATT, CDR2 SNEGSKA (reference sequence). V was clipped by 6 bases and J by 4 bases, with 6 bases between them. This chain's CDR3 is CSAYRETQYF. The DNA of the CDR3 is TGCAGTGCCTACCGAGAGACCCAGTACTTC.